A single sample is the source of the 7 T cell receptor beta chains below, sequenced in a study of response to subunit inactivated influenza vaccine. TCRdb recomputed calls from the RT-PCR reads with MiXCR, one row per CDR3 protein. The table shows roughly 500,000 distinct CDR3 sequences, with 20% to 25% occurring only once. The same sample was also studied in work on T cells expressing NK-cell markers. That source adds: What made the TCR beta cDNA was 5'RACE template switching with UMIs.

Sequenced material: CD4+ T cells sorted from PBMCs, taken 12 days after vaccination. The receptor source for this set is a man aged 45-65 years who received an inactivated influenza vaccine.

This clonotype turned up a few times. This chain connects TRBV4-1 to TRBJ1-6; 8 bases are a match to TRBD1. The ends lost 1 base at V and 9 bases at J; junction bases unmatched: 2. Germline CDR1 and CDR2: MGHRA and YSYEKL. This CDR3 is 14 amino acids long. CDR3 sequence reads: CASSQGTGISPLHF. CDR3 in DNA: TGCGCCAGCAGCCAAGGGACAGGGATTTCACCCCTCCACTTT.

The gene calls are TRBV18 and TRBJ2-1; D may be TRBD1 or TRBD2 (6 bases each). Germline V gene lookup returns CDR1 KGHSH and CDR2 LQKENI. Trimming pared 3 bases from V and 9 bases from J, leaving 15 bases between. This CDR3 is 14 amino acids long. CDR3 region: CASSPPTQGGEQFF. DNA of the CDR3: TGTGCCAGCTCACCTCCCACACAGGGAGGTGAGCAGTTCTTC.

This clonotype was seen a handful of times. This chain's CDR3 is CSATGDYGYTF. CDR3 nucleotides: TGCAGTGCTACAGGGGACTATGGCTACACCTTC. The chain is built from TRBV20-1 and TRBJ1-2, with D perhaps TRBD1 (6 bases). The V end was cut by 4 bases, the J end by 3 bases, with 6 bases between. In germline, CDR1 is DFQATT, CDR2 SNEGSKA (reference sequence). The CDR3 totals 11 residues.

V gene TRBV5-1 combines with J gene TRBJ2-4; a weak D match, TRBD1 (7 bases). Germline lookup yields CDR1 SGHRS and CDR2 YFSETQ. The CDR3 sequence is 13 residues long. V was shortened by 4 bases and J by 9 bases, with 14 bases between the two germline ends. Here the CDR3 reads CASSTTGRGIQYF. The CDR3 bases are TGCGCCAGCAGCACGACAGGGCGGGGCATTCAGTACTTC.

This rearrangement joins TRBV5-5 to TRBJ2-5; D is ambiguous. CDR1 is SGHKS and CDR2 is YYEKEE in the germline V gene (reference sequence). Trimming removed 0 bases from V and 6 bases from J, with 9 bases in between. The CDR3 length is 13 residues. The CDR3 loop reads CASSLEQWKTQYF. Here the CDR3 DNA reads TGTGCCAGCAGCTTGGAGCAGTGGAAGACCCAGTACTTC.

This clonotype was counted between two and nine times. The chain joins TRBV2 to TRBJ2-1; D is ambiguous. The V and J ends lost 7 bases and 5 bases respectively, with 6 bases between them. The CDR3 length is 11 residues. Germline V CDR1 and CDR2: SNHLY, FYNNEI. The CDR3 sequence: CASKANNEQFF. Written as DNA, the CDR3 is TGTGCCAGCAAGGCAAACAATGAGCAGTTCTTC.

This clonotype appeared a few times. The chain carries TRBV12-3 or TRBV12-4 and TRBJ2-2; D unresolved. Trimming took 5 bases from V and 6 from J, leaving 7 bases between them. This CDR3 has 12 amino acids. The CDR3 protein is CASSRGPGELFF. The CDR3 DNA is TGTGCCAGCAGTCGCGGACCCGGGGAGCTGTTTTTT.